The clone carrying this TCR beta chain was seen at least ten times. Per the germline V gene, CDR1 is MNHEY and CDR2 is SVGAGI. V lost 2 bases and J 2 bases, leaving 12 bases between the germline ends. CDR3 length equals 15 residues. Exclusion criteria comprised other autoimmune diseases, uncontrolled infections, pregnancy or lactation in patients. The PBMCs originated from roughly 10 ml of fresh peripheral blood. This sample is part of a study of Graves' ophthalmopathy and Graves' hyperthyroidism. RNA served as the template for amplifying TCR beta CDR3 regions. RT-PCR was first run with HTBI primers, then multiplex PCR in a second round. TCRdb itself ran the multiplex PCR reads through MiXCR, one entry per CDR3 protein. The data contain about 200,000 distinct CDR3 sequences, roughly 29% of them singletons.

The TCR originated in a man aged 50 to 60 with Graves' ophthalmopathy. The chain couples TRBV6-5 to TRBJ1-1, with D unresolved. The specimen was peripheral blood. This CDR3 reads CASSYAPGVNTEAFF. CDR3 coding DNA: TGTGCCAGCAGTTACGCGCCCGGGGTAAACACTGAAGCTTTCTTT.